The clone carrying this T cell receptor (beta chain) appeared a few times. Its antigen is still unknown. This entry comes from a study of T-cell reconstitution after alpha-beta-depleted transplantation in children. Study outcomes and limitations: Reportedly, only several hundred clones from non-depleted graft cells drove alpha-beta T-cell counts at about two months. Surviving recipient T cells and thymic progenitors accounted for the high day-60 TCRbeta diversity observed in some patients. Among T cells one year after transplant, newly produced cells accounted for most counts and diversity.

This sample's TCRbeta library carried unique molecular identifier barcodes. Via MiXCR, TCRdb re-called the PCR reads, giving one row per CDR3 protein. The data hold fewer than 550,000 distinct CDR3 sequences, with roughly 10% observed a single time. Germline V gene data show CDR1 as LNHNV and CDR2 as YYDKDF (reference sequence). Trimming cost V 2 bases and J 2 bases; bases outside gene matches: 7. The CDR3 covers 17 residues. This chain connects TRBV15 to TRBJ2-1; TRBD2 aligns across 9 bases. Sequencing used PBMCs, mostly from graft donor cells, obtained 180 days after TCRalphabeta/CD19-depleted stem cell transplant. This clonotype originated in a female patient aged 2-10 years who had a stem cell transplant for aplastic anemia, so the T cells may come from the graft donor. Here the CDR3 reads CATSRRWQRGAYNEQFF. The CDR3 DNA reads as TGTGCCACCAGCAGACGTTGGCAGCGGGGGGCCTACAATGAGCAGTTCTTC.